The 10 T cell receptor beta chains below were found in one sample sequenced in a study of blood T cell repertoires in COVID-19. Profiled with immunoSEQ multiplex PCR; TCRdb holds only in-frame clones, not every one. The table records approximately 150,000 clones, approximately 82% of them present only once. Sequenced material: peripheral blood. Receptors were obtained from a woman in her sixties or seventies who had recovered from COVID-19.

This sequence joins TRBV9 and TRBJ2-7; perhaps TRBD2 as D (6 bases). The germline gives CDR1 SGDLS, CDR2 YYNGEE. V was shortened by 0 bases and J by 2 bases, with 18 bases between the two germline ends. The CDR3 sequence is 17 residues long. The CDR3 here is CASSVEGTPRGPYEQYF. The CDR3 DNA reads TGTGCCAGCAGCGTAGAGGGGACTCCCCGAGGCCCCTACGAGCAGTACTTC.

The CDR3 reads CASSLAGAAGGNTIYF. The CDR3 region has the DNA TGTGCCAGCAGCTTAGCGGGGGCCGCAGGGGGAAACACCATATATTTT. The chain employs TRBV7-2 and TRBJ1-3; TRBD1 might be the D (6 bases). Trimming took 0 bases from V and 4 from J, leaving 13 bases between them. CDR1 and CDR2 from the germline V gene are SGHTA and FQGNSA. The CDR3 consists of 16 residues. The entire variable domain, with the rest obtained from reference TRBV7-2 and TRBJ1-3, is as follows: GAGVSQSPSNKVTEKGKDVELRCDPISGHTALYWYRQSLGQGLEFLIYFQGNSAPDKSGLPSDRFSAERTGGSVSTLTIQRTQQEDSAVYLCASSLAGAAGGNTIYFGEGSWLTVV.

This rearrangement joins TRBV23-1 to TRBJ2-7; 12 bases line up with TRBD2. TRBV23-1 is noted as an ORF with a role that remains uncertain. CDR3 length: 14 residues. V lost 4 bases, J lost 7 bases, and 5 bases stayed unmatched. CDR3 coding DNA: TGCGCCAGCAGTCCTAGCGGGAGGGCGAGGGAGCAGTACTTC. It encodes CASSPSGRAREQYF.

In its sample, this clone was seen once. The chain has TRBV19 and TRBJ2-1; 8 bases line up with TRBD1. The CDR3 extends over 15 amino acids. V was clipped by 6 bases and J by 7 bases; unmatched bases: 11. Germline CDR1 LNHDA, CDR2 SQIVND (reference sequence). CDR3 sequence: CASRPGGANVNEQFF. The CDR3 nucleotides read TGTGCCAGTAGGCCAGGGGGCGCAAATGTAAATGAGCAGTTCTTC.

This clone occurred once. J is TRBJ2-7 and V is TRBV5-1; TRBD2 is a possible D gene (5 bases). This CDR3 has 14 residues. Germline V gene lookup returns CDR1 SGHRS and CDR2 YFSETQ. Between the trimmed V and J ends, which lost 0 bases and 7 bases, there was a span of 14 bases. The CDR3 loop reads CASSLEPSPGEQYF. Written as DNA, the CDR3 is TGCGCCAGCAGCTTGGAACCCTCCCCGGGGGAGCAGTACTTC.

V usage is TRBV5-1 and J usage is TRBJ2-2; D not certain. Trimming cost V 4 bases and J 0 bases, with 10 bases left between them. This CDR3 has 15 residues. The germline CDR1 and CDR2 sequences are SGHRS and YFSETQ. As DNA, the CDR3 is TGCGCCAGCAGCCAGACTGACTCGAACACCGGGGAGCTGTTTTTT. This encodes CASSQTDSNTGELFF.

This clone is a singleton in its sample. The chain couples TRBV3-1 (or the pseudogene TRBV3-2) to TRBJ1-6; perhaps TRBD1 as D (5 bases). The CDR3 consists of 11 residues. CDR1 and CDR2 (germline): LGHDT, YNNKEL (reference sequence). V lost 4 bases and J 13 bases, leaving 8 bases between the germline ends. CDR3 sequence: CASSLSGPLHF. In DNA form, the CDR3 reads TGTGCCAGCAGCCTCTCAGGGCCCCTCCACTTT.

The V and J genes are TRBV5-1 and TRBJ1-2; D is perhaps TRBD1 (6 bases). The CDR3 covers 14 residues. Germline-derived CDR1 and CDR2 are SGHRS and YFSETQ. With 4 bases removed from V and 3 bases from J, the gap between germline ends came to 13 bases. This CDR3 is CASSPPGQYYGYTF. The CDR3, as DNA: TGCGCCAGCAGCCCGCCCGGACAGTACTATGGCTACACCTTC.

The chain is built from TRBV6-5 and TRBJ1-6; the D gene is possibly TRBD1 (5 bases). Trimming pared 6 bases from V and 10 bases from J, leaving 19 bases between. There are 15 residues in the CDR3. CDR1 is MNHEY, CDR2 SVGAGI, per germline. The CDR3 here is CASRGGGYSYSPLHF. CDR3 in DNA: TGTGCCAGCAGGGGGGGTGGGTACTCATACTCACCCCTCCACTTT.

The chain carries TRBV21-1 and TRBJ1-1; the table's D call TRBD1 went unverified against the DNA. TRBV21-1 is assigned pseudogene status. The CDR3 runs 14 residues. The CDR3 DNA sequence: TGTGCCAGCCCCGCATGGGGCAGGGACACTGAAGCTTTCTTT. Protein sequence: CASPAWGRDTEAFF.